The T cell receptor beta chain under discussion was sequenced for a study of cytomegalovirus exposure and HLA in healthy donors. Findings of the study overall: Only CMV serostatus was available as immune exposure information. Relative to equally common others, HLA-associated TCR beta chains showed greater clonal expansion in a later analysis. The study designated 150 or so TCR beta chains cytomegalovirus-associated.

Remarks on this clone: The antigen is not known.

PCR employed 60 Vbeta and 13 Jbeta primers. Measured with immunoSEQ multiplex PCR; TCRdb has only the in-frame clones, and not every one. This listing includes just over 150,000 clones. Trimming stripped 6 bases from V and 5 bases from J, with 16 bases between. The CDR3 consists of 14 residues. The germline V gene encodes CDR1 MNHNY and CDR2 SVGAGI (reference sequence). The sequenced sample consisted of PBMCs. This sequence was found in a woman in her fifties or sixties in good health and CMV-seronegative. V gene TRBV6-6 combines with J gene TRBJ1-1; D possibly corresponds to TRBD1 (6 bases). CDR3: CASSVGQPRTEAFF. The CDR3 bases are TGTGCCAGCAGCGTAGGACAGCCTAGGACTGAAGCTTTCTTT.